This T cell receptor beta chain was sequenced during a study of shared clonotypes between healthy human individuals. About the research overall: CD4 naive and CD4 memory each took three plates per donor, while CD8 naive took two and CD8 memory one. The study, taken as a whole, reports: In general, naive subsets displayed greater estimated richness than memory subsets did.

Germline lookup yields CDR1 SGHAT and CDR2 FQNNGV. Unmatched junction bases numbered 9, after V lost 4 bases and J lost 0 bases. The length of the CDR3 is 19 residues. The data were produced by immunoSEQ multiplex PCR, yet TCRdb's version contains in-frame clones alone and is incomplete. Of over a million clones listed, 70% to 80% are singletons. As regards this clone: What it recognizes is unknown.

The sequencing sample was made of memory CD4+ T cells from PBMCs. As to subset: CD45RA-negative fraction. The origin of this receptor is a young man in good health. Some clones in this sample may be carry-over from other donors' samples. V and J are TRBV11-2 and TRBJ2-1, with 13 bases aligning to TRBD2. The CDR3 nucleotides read TGTGCCAGCAGCTCTCCGACTAGCGGGAGGCCACCCTCCTACAATGAGCAGTTCTTC. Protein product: CASSSPTSGRPPSYNEQFF.